This TCR beta chain stems from a study of T-cell reconstitution after alpha-beta-depleted transplantation in children. The germline V gene encodes CDR1 SEHNR and CDR2 FQNEAQ (reference sequence). CDR3 size: 13 residues. With 3 bases removed from V and 7 bases from J, the gap between germline ends came to 13 bases. Library preparation (for TCRbeta) was performed with unique molecular identifiers. TCRdb itself ran the PCR reads through MiXCR, one entry per CDR3 protein. The data contain some 290,000 distinct CDR3 sequences, more than 9% of them singletons. This clonotype was counted only a few times. The material was PBMCs from the stem cell graft donor, obtained from the stem cell graft. This rearrangement joins TRBV7-9 to TRBJ2-7; the D gene is possibly TRBD2 (6 bases). The receptor comes from a human donor who donated a stem cell graft to a child with SCID. CDR3 in DNA: TGTGCCAGCAGCTTTAAAAAGAGCGGGGAGCAGTACTTC. It yields the protein CASSFKKSGEQYF.